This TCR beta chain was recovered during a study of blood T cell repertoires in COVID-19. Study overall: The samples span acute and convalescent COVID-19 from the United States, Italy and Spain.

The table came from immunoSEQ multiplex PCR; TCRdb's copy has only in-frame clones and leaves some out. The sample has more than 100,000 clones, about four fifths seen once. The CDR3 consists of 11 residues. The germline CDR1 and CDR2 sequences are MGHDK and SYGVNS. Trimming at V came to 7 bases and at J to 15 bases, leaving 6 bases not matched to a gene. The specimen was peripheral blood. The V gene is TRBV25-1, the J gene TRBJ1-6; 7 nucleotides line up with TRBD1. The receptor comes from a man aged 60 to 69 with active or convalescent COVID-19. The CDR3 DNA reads TGTGCCAGCACCAGGACAGGTCGCCTCCACTTT. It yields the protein CASTRTGRLHF.